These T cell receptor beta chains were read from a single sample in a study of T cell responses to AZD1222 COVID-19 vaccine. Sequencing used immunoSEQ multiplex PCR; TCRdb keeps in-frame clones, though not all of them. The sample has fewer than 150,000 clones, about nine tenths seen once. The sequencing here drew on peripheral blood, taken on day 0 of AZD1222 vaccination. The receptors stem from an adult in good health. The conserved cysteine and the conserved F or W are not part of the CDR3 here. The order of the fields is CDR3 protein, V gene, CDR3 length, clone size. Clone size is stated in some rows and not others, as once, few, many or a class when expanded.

CDR3aa: ASSLVLAGYNEQF
v_gene: TRBV5-4
len: 13
abundance: NA

CDR3aa: ASLQGPAGGGETQY
v_gene: TRBV10-2
len: 14
abundance: NA

CDR3aa: ASSPPGGRVDTGELF
v_gene: TRBV28
len: 15
abundance: NA

CDR3aa: ASSLRGQKETQY
v_gene: TRBV5-6
len: 12
abundance: few

CDR3aa: SALPGTFNSPLH
v_gene: TRBV29-1
len: 12
abundance: NA

CDR3aa: ASSDPTGLTDTQY
v_gene: TRBV6-1
len: 13
abundance: NA

CDR3aa: ASSLFQTQY
v_gene: TRBV28
len: 9
abundance: NA

CDR3aa: ASNPLRHRYGYT
v_gene: TRBV21-1
len: 12
abundance: NA

CDR3aa: ASSLTGAYEQY
v_gene: TRBV7-8
len: 11
abundance: NA

CDR3aa: ASSLWGTEYEQY
v_gene: TRBV13
len: 12
abundance: NA

CDR3aa: ASSYSGWENTEAF
v_gene: TRBV6-5
len: 13
abundance: NA

CDR3aa: ASSFTGELF
v_gene: TRBV28
len: 9
abundance: NA

CDR3aa: ASSRGRKAGHDNEQF
v_gene: TRBV5-1
len: 15
abundance: once

CDR3aa: ASSQDVSISQPQH
v_gene: TRBV4-3
len: 13
abundance: NA

CDR3aa: ASSKGTGGYEQY
v_gene: TRBV19
len: 12
abundance: NA

CDR3aa: ASREGSGGIYEQY
v_gene: TRBV5-1
len: 13
abundance: NA

CDR3aa: ASSRQGQPREQY
v_gene: TRBV14
len: 12
abundance: NA

CDR3aa: ASSPGSNQPQH
v_gene: TRBV12-3/TRBV12-4
len: 11
abundance: NA

CDR3aa: ASSFTGAPSYEQY
v_gene: TRBV7-6
len: 13
abundance: NA

CDR3aa: ASSVGGATNEKLF
v_gene: TRBV9
len: 13
abundance: NA

CDR3aa: ASSLRGSPGTEAF
v_gene: TRBV5-1
len: 13
abundance: NA

CDR3aa: ASSWKLTEAF
v_gene: TRBV6-2/TRBV6-3
len: 10
abundance: NA

CDR3aa: ASRGITEAF
v_gene: TRBV21-1
len: 9
abundance: once

CDR3aa: ASSFHTGPTEAF
v_gene: TRBV6-2/TRBV6-3
len: 12
abundance: NA

CDR3aa: ASSLLYNEQF
v_gene: TRBV6-2/TRBV6-3
len: 10
abundance: NA

CDR3aa: ATGGDYTGDIDTQY
v_gene: TRBV10-3
len: 14
abundance: NA

CDR3aa: ASSQTYRGSNQPQH
v_gene: TRBV4-3
len: 14
abundance: NA

CDR3aa: ASSSQGISYEQY
v_gene: TRBV28
len: 12
abundance: few

CDR3aa: ASSPRTRTYEQY
v_gene: TRBV7-8
len: 12
abundance: NA

CDR3aa: ASSYSVNREGEAF
v_gene: TRBV6-5
len: 13
abundance: NA

CDR3aa: ASSETLRDTIY
v_gene: TRBV4-1
len: 11
abundance: NA

CDR3aa: ASSQVQNYGYT
v_gene: TRBV3-1/TRBV3-2
len: 11
abundance: once

CDR3aa: ASSSGDTIY
v_gene: TRBV13
len: 9
abundance: NA

CDR3aa: ASSPLGLRGYT
v_gene: TRBV5-5
len: 11
abundance: once

CDR3aa: ASGLGSAGGYT
v_gene: TRBV12-5
len: 11
abundance: NA

CDR3aa: ATSDQTDALY
v_gene: TRBV24-1
len: 10
abundance: NA

CDR3aa: ASSPANQPQH
v_gene: TRBV7-8
len: 10
abundance: NA

CDR3aa: ASRGGTSGIYEQF
v_gene: TRBV7-2
len: 13
abundance: NA

CDR3aa: ASSPTGLGGELF
v_gene: TRBV27
len: 12
abundance: NA

CDR3aa: ASRQGAKGYT
v_gene: TRBV6-5
len: 10
abundance: NA

CDR3aa: ASSVVTGEDTEAF
v_gene: TRBV9
len: 13
abundance: NA

CDR3aa: ASSASGTGTYEQY
v_gene: TRBV25-1
len: 13
abundance: NA

CDR3aa: ASTILAGGFNEQF
v_gene: TRBV28
len: 13
abundance: NA

CDR3aa: ASSKSGGNTEAF
v_gene: TRBV6-2/TRBV6-3
len: 12
abundance: NA

CDR3aa: ASSLMPRQGNSYNEQF
v_gene: TRBV18
len: 16
abundance: NA

CDR3aa: ASSPRTGGNYGYT
v_gene: TRBV27
len: 13
abundance: NA

CDR3aa: ASSIAGRRYGYT
v_gene: TRBV19
len: 12
abundance: NA

CDR3aa: ASSSLGGSSYNSPLH
v_gene: TRBV27
len: 15
abundance: NA

CDR3aa: ASSPLGGGTYEQY
v_gene: TRBV14
len: 13
abundance: NA

CDR3aa: ASGLVRSGDNTGELF
v_gene: TRBV12-5
len: 15
abundance: NA

CDR3aa: ASSQFQGVGSYEQY
v_gene: TRBV4-3
len: 14
abundance: NA

CDR3aa: ASSPNAGTGGWGQPQH
v_gene: TRBV18
len: 16
abundance: once

CDR3aa: ASSGTYYEQY
v_gene: TRBV5-1
len: 10
abundance: NA